This entry concerns a single TCR beta chain. The antigen is unknown. The data were taken from a study of identical twins. Everyone who donated was a healthy Caucasian. TCRdb analysed the 5' RACE reads with MiXCR anew, one entry per CDR3 protein. The sample contains some 900,000 distinct CDR3 sequences, 12% of which appear only once. Looked up from germline, CDR1 is LGHNA and CDR2 is YNFKEQ. V dropped 8 bases and J dropped 1 base, with 13 bases sitting between them. This CDR3 region has 14 residues. Broader study findings: Instead of following the same donors, the conclusions were based on cross-sectional statistical analysis.

The sample was also reused in another study, on yellow fever vaccine responses in identical twins. That paper notes: It has been reported that, in twins, the vaccine T cell response seemed partly convergent and partly personalized.

The chain recombines TRBV4-2 with TRBJ2-3, with D perhaps TRBD1 (5 bases). This receptor was obtained from a woman aged 18-30 years in good health. The specimen sequenced was PBMCs. This CDR3 reads CASGRGFGTDTQYF. The CDR3 nucleotides read TGTGCCAGCGGAAGGGGATTCGGCACAGATACGCAGTATTTT.